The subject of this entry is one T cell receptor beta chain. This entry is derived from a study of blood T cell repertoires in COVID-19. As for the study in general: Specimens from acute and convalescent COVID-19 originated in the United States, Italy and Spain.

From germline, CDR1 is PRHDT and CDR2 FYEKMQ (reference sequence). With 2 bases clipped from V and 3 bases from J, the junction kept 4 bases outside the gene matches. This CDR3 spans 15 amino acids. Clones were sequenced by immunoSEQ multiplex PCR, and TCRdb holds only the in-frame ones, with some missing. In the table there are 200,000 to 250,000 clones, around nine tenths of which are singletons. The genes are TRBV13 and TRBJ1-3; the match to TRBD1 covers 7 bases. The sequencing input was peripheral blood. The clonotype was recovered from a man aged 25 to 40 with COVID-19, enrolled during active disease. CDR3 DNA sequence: TGTGCCAGCAGCTTAAGACAGGGATTTGGAAACACCATATATTTT. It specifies CASSLRQGFGNTIYF.